One and the same sample provided the 25 T cell receptor beta chains below, sequenced in a study of T cell responses to AZD1222 COVID-19 vaccine. Profiling relied on immunoSEQ multiplex PCR, and the TCRdb table lists in-frame clones only, not all of them. Of 50,000 to 65,000 clones in the sample, approximately 88% were seen once. Sample: peripheral blood, taken 28 days after the second AZD1222 dose. The source is an adult who received the AZD1222 COVID-19 vaccine.

This rearrangement joins TRBV6-5 to TRBJ2-7; D not resolved. The germline V gene encodes CDR1 MNHEY and CDR2 SVGAGI. The V gene lost 4 bases and the J gene lost 5 bases, with 9 bases spanning the gap. The CDR3 is 12 amino acids. The CDR3 reads CASSWGGDEQYF. CDR3 nucleotide sequence: TGTGCCAGCAGTTGGGGTGGGGACGAGCAGTACTTC.

This clone was recorded once. The J gene is TRBJ2-7, the V gene TRBV5-1; 9 bases match TRBD1. The CDR3 has 17 residues. V shed 2 bases and J 5 bases; nucleotides not matched to a gene: 14. The V gene's germline CDR1 is SGHRS and CDR2 YFSETQ. Written as DNA, the CDR3 is TGCGCCAGCAGCTTCTGGGCGTTGGGACAGGGAAGCCACGAGCAGTACTTC. Residues: CASSFWALGQGSHEQYF.

The chain has TRBV29-1 and TRBJ2-7; 10 bases are a match to TRBD1. V shed 5 bases and J 5 bases; nucleotides not matched to a gene: 6. The CDR3 has 13 residues. Germline-derived CDR1 and CDR2 are SQVTM and ANQGSEA. DNA for the CDR3: TGCAGCGTTAGGGGGACAGGGGTCAACGAGCAGTACTTC. Translated: CSVRGTGVNEQYF.

The V call is TRBV19, the J call TRBJ1-1, with 8 positions matching TRBD1. The CDR3 runs to 14 residues. J gave up 1 base and V 7 bases, and 5 bases lay outside the gene matches. CDR1 is LNHDA, CDR2 SQIVND, per germline (reference sequence). The CDR3 DNA sequence: TGTGCCAGTACTTACAGGGGGGCGAACACTGAAGCTTTCTTT. This encodes CASTYRGANTEAFF.

CDR3 sequence reads: CATSRDPSRVNEKLFF. In DNA, the CDR3 is TGTGCCACCAGCAGAGATCCTTCCCGAGTTAATGAAAAACTGTTTTTT. This sequence joins TRBV15 and TRBJ1-4; D uncertain. The CDR3 runs 16 residues. Germline CDR1 is LNHNV and CDR2 is YYDKDF (reference sequence). The ends were cut back, 0 bases at V and 4 bases at J, with 12 bases in the middle.

The chain couples TRBV28 to TRBJ1-5; D unresolved. The CDR3 totals 16 residues. CDR1 is MDHEN and CDR2 is SYDVKM in the germline V gene. The germline V and J ends were trimmed by 4 bases and 5 bases, with 18 bases remaining between them. The CDR3 DNA sequence: TGTGCCAGCAGTTCCCGAGACGTTTTAGCCCATCAGCCCCAGCATTTT. This gives the protein CASSSRDVLAHQPQHF. The variable domain in full, completed from reference TRBV28 and TRBJ1-5, reads DVKVTQSSRYLVKRTGEKVFLECVQDMDHENMFWYRQDPGLGLRLIYFSYDVKMKEKGDIPEGYSVSREKKERFSLILESASTNQTSMYLCASSSRDVLAHQPQHFGDGTRLSIL.

This clone came up a few times. This sequence joins TRBV19 and TRBJ1-5; possible D gene TRBD1, 6 bases. Germline V CDR1 and CDR2: LNHDA, SQIVND (reference sequence). CDR3 length equals 16 residues. Trimming removed 7 bases from V and 2 bases from J, with 18 bases in between. CDR3 protein: CASKLAGAVGNQPQHF. CDR3 bases: TGTGCCAGTAAATTAGCGGGGGCGGTAGGCAATCAGCCCCAGCATTTT.

The V and J genes are TRBV19 and TRBJ2-3; 12 bases agree with TRBD2. Germline V lookup: CDR1 LNHDA, CDR2 SQIVND (reference sequence). J gave up 0 bases and V 6 bases, and 4 bases lay outside the gene matches. The CDR3 is made up of 16 amino acids. The CDR3 DNA reads TGTGCCAGTAGACCCGGGACTAGCGGGAGCACAGATACGCAGTATTTT. It yields the protein CASRPGTSGSTDTQYF. The full variable domain, its missing parts supplied by reference TRBV19 and TRBJ2-3, is DGGITQSPKYLFRKEGQNVTLSCEQNLNHDAMYWYRQDPGQGLRLIYYSQIVNDFQKGDIAEGYSVSREKKESFPLTVTSAQKNPTAFYLCASRPGTSGSTDTQYFGPGTRLTVL.

The rearrangement uses TRBV19 and TRBJ1-1, with a possible D match to TRBD1 (6 bases). Germline V gene lookup returns CDR1 LNHDA and CDR2 SQIVND (reference sequence). V was clipped by 6 bases and J by 5 bases, with 19 bases between them. CDR3 length: 15 residues. CDR3 residues: CASRRRDIRGTEAFF. The CDR3 DNA sequence: TGTGCCAGTAGACGCAGGGACATACGAGGGACTGAAGCTTTCTTT.

CDR3 sequence: CASSLAGAVGNQPQHF. In DNA form, the CDR3 reads TGTGCCAGCAGCTTGGCCGGGGCGGTGGGCAATCAGCCCCAGCATTTT. The chain couples TRBV28 to TRBJ1-5; D possibly corresponds to TRBD1 (5 bases). Germline-derived CDR1 and CDR2 are MDHEN and SYDVKM. The CDR3 sequence is 16 residues long. With 6 bases removed from V and 2 bases from J, the gap between germline ends came to 17 bases.

The chain uses TRBV10-1 and TRBJ2-3; 8 bases line up with TRBD1. The CDR3 has 15 amino acids. Trimming took 2 bases from V and 6 from J; bases not matched to a gene: 7. Germline V gene data show CDR1 as WNHNN and CDR2 as SYGVQD (reference sequence). The CDR3 bases are TGCGCCAGCAGTGAGCCGTCCACAGGGGGGGATACGCAGTATTTT. As protein: CASSEPSTGGDTQYF.

This chain links TRBV28 with TRBJ2-7; no definite D call. The ends were cut back, 7 bases at V and 3 bases at J, with 10 bases in the middle. This CDR3 is built from 12 residues. Per germline, CDR1 MDHEN and CDR2 SYDVKM. The CDR3 DNA reads TGTGCCAGCACCCTAACCAGCTACGAGCAGTACTTC. Amino acid sequence: CASTLTSYEQYF.

V usage is TRBV7-6 and J usage is TRBJ2-1; 7 nucleotides line up with TRBD2. The CDR3 consists of 16 residues. Germline V gives CDR1 SGHVS, CDR2 FNYEAQ. V was clipped by 2 bases and J by 1 base; unmatched bases: 5. The CDR3 sequence is CASSLTIAGSYNEQFF. In DNA, the CDR3 is TGTGCCAGCAGCTTAACCATAGCGGGTTCCTACAATGAGCAGTTCTTC.

J is TRBJ1-2 and V is TRBV25-1; 8 bases are shared with TRBD1. J lost 7 bases, V lost 7 bases, and 14 bases had no gene match. The CDR3 extends over 15 amino acids. The germline CDR1 and CDR2 sequences are MGHDK and SYGVNS. CDR3 region: CASTPPGQVYAGYTF. Written as DNA, the CDR3 is TGTGCCAGCACCCCTCCGGGACAGGTTTATGCTGGCTACACCTTC.

This clone was observed a single time. V and J are TRBV5-1 and TRBJ2-7; D remains unclear. Germline V gene lookup returns CDR1 SGHRS and CDR2 YFSETQ. V gave up 0 bases and J gave up 7 bases, with 20 bases separating them. CDR3 size: 16 residues. The CDR3 loop is CASSLVLGHPSGEQYF. Here the CDR3 DNA reads TGCGCCAGCAGCTTGGTCCTAGGTCACCCCTCAGGTGAGCAGTACTTC. Based on the CDR3 plus reference TRBV5-1 and TRBJ2-7, the full variable domain is KAGVTQTPRYLIKTRGQQVTLSCSPISGHRSVSWYQQTPGQGLQFLFEYFSETQRNKGNFPGRFSGRQFSNSRSEMNVSTLELGDSALYLCASSLVLGHPSGEQYFGPGTRLTVT.

The chain couples TRBV3-1 (or the pseudogene TRBV3-2) to TRBJ1-1; D unclear. The CDR3 length is 14 residues. Germline lookup yields CDR1 LGHDT and CDR2 YNNKEL (reference sequence). Trimming left V 0 bases short and J 1 base short, with 6 bases between. The CDR3 protein is CASSQDRSNTEAFF. CDR3 bases: TGTGCCAGCAGCCAAGATAGATCGAACACTGAAGCTTTCTTT.

CDR3 residues: CASSPYVGTSTDTQYF. The CDR3 DNA reads as TGTGCCAGCAGCCCTTATGTGGGGACTAGCACAGATACGCAGTATTTT. The gene calls are TRBV2 and TRBJ2-3; weak D call: TRBD2 (6 bases). The V end was cut by 6 bases, the J end by 0 bases, with 16 bases between. The V gene's germline CDR1 is SNHLY and CDR2 FYNNEI. CDR3 length equals 16 residues.

V is TRBV6-1 and J is TRBJ1-5, with a weak D call TRBD1 (6 bases). Germline CDR1 MNHNS, CDR2 SASEGT. The CDR3 is 15 amino acids. The V and J ends lost 0 bases and 10 bases respectively, with 16 bases between them. The CDR3 here is CASSEARTALSPQHF. As DNA, the CDR3 is TGTGCCAGCAGTGAAGCAAGGACAGCTCTGAGTCCCCAGCATTTT.

The chain combines TRBV5-1 with TRBJ2-5; 11 bases are a match to TRBD2. The CDR3 is 17 amino acids. Germline assignment: CDR1 SGHRS and CDR2 YFSETQ. Trimming at V came to 0 bases and at J to 5 bases, leaving 9 bases not matched to a gene. The CDR3 sequence: CASSLEASGRSRETQYF. CDR3 bases: TGCGCCAGCAGCTTGGAAGCTAGCGGGAGGTCGAGGGAGACCCAGTACTTC.

The chain has TRBV2 and TRBJ2-3; 9 nucleotides agree with TRBD1. This CDR3 spans 15 amino acids. The germline CDR1 and CDR2 sequences are SNHLY and FYNNEI. The trim removed 5 bases at V and 2 bases at J, leaving 5 bases unmatched. CDR3 sequence (DNA): TGTGCCAGCAGTATGGGACAGGGTTACACAGATACGCAGTATTTT. Encoded protein: CASSMGQGYTDTQYF.

V and J are TRBV15 and TRBJ2-7; possibly TRBD2 for D (5 bases). CDR1 is LNHNV, CDR2 YYDKDF, per germline (reference sequence). V was cut by 5 bases and J by 6 bases, with 20 bases left in between. The CDR3 extends over 15 amino acids. Here the CDR3 DNA reads TGTGCCACCAGCGGATCCCTTCCCTTCGCGGGCGAGCAGTACTTC. Protein: CATSGSLPFAGEQYF.

The J gene is TRBJ1-2, the V gene TRBV3-1 (or the pseudogene TRBV3-2); 8 nucleotides align to TRBD1. The V gene's germline CDR1 is LGHDT and CDR2 YNNKEL (reference sequence). The CDR3 consists of 15 residues. Trimming removed 5 bases from V and 4 bases from J; junction bases left unmatched: 9. Written as DNA, the CDR3 is TGTGCCAGCAGCACCCCACAGGGGGTAGGCTATGGCTACACCTTC. Its protein is CASSTPQGVGYGYTF.

This clone has just one count. The chain carries TRBV28 and TRBJ2-7, with D perhaps matching TRBD1 (5 bases). Trimming took off 10 bases at V and 0 bases at J, with 19 bases between the two ends. Germline loops: CDR1 MDHEN, CDR2 SYDVKM. CDR3 size: 15 residues. In nucleotides, the CDR3 is TGTGCCACCTCCCCTTCAGGGCCCAGCTCCTACGAGCAGTACTTC. It yields the protein CATSPSGPSSYEQYF.

The chain employs TRBV14 and TRBJ2-7; no clear D gene. In germline, CDR1 is SGHDN, CDR2 FVKESK. CDR3 length equals 11 residues. Trimming pared 2 bases from V and 5 bases from J, leaving 4 bases between. CDR3 loop: CASSQYHEQYF. CDR3 bases: TGTGCCAGCAGCCAATACCACGAGCAGTACTTC.

The rearrangement links TRBV11-2 to TRBJ1-2; D may be TRBD1 (5 bases). Trimming cost V 2 bases and J 8 bases, with 18 bases left between them. Germline loops: CDR1 SGHAT, CDR2 FQNNGV. The length of the CDR3 is 15 residues. This CDR3 is CASSLIGASAGGYTF. CDR3 DNA sequence: TGTGCCAGCAGCTTAATTGGGGCGTCGGCGGGCGGCTACACCTTC.